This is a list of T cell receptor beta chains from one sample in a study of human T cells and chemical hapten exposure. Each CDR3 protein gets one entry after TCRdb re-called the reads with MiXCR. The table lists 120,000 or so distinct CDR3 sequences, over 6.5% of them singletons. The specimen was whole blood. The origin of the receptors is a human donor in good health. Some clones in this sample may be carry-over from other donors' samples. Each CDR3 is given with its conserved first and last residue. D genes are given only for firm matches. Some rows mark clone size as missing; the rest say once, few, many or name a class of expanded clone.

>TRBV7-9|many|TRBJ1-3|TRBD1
TGTGCCAGCAGCTCAGACAGGGCAGCTGGAAACACCATATATTTT
CASSSDRAAGNTIYF
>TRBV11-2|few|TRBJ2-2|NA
TGTGCCAGCAGCTTAAGGGGCGGGGCGGGATGGAACACCGGGGAGCTGTTTTTT
CASSLRGGAGWNTGELFF
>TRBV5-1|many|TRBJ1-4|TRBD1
TGCGCCAGCAGCTGGACAGGGGAAAATGAAAAACTGTTTTTT
CASSWTGENEKLFF
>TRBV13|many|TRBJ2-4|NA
TGTGCCAGCAGCTTAGGACAGGATAACATTCAGTACTTC
CASSLGQDNIQYF
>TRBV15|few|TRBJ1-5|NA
TGTGCCACCAGCAGAGACGGATCCTCCAATCAGCCCCAGCATTTT
CATSRDGSSNQPQHF
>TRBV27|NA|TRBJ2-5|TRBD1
TGTGCCAGTTCACCGGGACAGGGGAGGTTTGAGACCCAGTACTTC
CASSPGQGRFETQYF
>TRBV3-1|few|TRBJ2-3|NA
TGTGCCAGCAGCCAAGTAGGGCAGGGGTTTTCAGATACGCAGTATTTT
CASSQVGQGFSDTQYF
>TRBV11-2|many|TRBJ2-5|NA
TGTGCCAGCAGCTTAGCCGACCCATTCTCGGAGACCCAGTACTTC
CASSLADPFSETQYF
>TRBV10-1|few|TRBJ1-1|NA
TGCGCCAGCAGTCCGGTCCCGAACACTGAAGCTTTCTTT
CASSPVPNTEAFF
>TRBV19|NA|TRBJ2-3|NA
TGTGCCAGTACCTCTCCGGCGGGGCACTCATCCCCGACAGATACGCAGTATTTT
CASTSPAGHSSPTDTQYF
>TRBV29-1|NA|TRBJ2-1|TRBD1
TGCAGCGTTACAGGGGGCAGCTCCTACAATGAGCAGTTCTTC
CSVTGGSSYNEQFF
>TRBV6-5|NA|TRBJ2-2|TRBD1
TGTGCCAGCAGTTACGAACAGGGGGCTGTCGGGGAGCTGTTTTTT
CASSYEQGAVGELFF
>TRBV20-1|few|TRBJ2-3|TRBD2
TGCAGTGCTCCCCGGACTAGCGGTTCTTCCACAGATACGCAGTATTTT
CSAPRTSGSSTDTQYF
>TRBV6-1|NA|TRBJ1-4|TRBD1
TGTGCCAGCGGGGACAGGGGGGATGAAAAACTGTTTTTT
CASGDRGDEKLFF
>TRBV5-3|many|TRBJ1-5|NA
TGTGCCAGAAGTGACCCAGGGAAGAAGCCCCAGCATTTT
CARSDPGKKPQHF
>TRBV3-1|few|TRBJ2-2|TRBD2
TGTGCCAGCAGCCCACTAGCGGGAAACACCGGGGAGCTGTTTTTT
CASSPLAGNTGELFF
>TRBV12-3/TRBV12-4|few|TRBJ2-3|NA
TGTGCCAGCAGTTTATCGCACACAGATACGCAGTATTTT
CASSLSHTDTQYF
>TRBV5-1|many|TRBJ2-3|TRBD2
TGCGCCAGCAGCGTCAGCGGGGCCACAGATACGCAGTATTTT
CASSVSGATDTQYF
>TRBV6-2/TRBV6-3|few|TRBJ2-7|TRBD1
TGTGCCAGCAGTGCCCGACAGGGACGGGGCAGCTACGAGCAGTACTTC
CASSARQGRGSYEQYF
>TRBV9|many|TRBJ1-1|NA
TGTGCCAGCAGCACGACGACAGGACTGAACACTGAAGCTTTCTTT
CASSTTTGLNTEAFF
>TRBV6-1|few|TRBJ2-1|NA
TGTGCCAGCAGTTGGACCTACAATGAGCAGTTCTTC
CASSWTYNEQFF
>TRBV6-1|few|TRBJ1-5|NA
TGTGCCAGCATGGAGAATCAGCCCCAGCATTTT
CASMENQPQHF
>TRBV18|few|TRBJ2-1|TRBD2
TGTGCCAGCTCATCACTATCCGGGACTAGCGGGCTTACCTACAATGAGCAGTTCTTC
CASSSLSGTSGLTYNEQFF
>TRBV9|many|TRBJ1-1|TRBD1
TGTGCCAGCAGCGGAAATGGGACAGGGGGCACTGAAGCTTTCTTT
CASSGNGTGGTEAFF
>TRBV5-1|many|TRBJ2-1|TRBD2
TGCGCCAGCCGAGGACTAGCGGGGGACAATGAGCAGTTCTTC
CASRGLAGDNEQFF
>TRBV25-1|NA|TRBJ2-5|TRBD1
TGTGCCAGCAGTGACTCGGCCACAGGGGGCGGGGAGACCCAGTACTTC
CASSDSATGGGETQYF
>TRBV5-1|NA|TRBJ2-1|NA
TGCGCCAGCAGCTGGGGACCGGACGGAGGAAATGAGCAGTTCTTC
CASSWGPDGGNEQFF
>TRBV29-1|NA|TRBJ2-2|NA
TGCAGCGCACCACAGGACACCGGGGAGCTGTTTTTT
CSAPQDTGELFF
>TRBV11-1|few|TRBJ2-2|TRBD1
TGTGCCAGCAGCCCTGGACAGGGATTAGAGACCGGGGAGCTGTTTTTT
CASSPGQGLETGELFF
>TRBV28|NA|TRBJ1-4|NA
TGTGCCAGCAGTTTATATAGGGGTGGCGAAAAACTGTTTTTT
CASSLYRGGEKLFF
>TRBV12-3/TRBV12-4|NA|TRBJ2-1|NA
TGTGCCAGCAGTTTTTATTCCGGGATAGAAAATGAGCAGTTCTTC
CASSFYSGIENEQFF
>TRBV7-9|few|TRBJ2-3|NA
TGTGCCAGCAGCTTACGGTCCGCAATAGGGGATACGCAGTATTTT
CASSLRSAIGDTQYF
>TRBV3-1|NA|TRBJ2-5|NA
TGTGCCAGCAGCCAAGTTTGGCTAGCGCCAGAGACCCAGTACTTC
CASSQVWLAPETQYF
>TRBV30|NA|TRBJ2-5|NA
TGTGCCTGGAGTGGTGGGACATTGAAGACCCAGTACTTC
CAWSGGTLKTQYF
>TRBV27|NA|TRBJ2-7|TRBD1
TGTGCCAGCAGTAGGGGACAGGGAACCCACGAGCAGTACTTC
CASSRGQGTHEQYF
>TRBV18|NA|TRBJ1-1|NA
TGTGCCAGCTCACCGAGGCCGAACACTGAAGCTTTCTTT
CASSPRPNTEAFF